This T cell receptor (beta chain) comes out of a study of cytomegalovirus exposure and HLA in healthy donors. Profiling relied on immunoSEQ multiplex PCR, and the TCRdb table lists in-frame clones only, not all of them. The sample gives hundreds of thousands of clones, 80% to 90% of which show up once; approximately 0.8% is in the top ten. This clone was seen a single time. Per germline, CDR1 MNHNY and CDR2 SVGAGI (reference sequence). This CDR3 contains 14 residues. V dropped 6 bases and J dropped 0 bases, with 8 bases sitting between them. The chain couples TRBV6-6 to TRBJ1-4, with D unresolved. This TCR came from a woman under 30 in good health and CMV-seronegative. The sequenced sample was PBMCs. CDR3 nucleotide sequence: TGTGCCAGCAGCTTAGAAGCAACTAATGAAAAACTGTTTTTT. This gives the protein CASSLEATNEKLFF.